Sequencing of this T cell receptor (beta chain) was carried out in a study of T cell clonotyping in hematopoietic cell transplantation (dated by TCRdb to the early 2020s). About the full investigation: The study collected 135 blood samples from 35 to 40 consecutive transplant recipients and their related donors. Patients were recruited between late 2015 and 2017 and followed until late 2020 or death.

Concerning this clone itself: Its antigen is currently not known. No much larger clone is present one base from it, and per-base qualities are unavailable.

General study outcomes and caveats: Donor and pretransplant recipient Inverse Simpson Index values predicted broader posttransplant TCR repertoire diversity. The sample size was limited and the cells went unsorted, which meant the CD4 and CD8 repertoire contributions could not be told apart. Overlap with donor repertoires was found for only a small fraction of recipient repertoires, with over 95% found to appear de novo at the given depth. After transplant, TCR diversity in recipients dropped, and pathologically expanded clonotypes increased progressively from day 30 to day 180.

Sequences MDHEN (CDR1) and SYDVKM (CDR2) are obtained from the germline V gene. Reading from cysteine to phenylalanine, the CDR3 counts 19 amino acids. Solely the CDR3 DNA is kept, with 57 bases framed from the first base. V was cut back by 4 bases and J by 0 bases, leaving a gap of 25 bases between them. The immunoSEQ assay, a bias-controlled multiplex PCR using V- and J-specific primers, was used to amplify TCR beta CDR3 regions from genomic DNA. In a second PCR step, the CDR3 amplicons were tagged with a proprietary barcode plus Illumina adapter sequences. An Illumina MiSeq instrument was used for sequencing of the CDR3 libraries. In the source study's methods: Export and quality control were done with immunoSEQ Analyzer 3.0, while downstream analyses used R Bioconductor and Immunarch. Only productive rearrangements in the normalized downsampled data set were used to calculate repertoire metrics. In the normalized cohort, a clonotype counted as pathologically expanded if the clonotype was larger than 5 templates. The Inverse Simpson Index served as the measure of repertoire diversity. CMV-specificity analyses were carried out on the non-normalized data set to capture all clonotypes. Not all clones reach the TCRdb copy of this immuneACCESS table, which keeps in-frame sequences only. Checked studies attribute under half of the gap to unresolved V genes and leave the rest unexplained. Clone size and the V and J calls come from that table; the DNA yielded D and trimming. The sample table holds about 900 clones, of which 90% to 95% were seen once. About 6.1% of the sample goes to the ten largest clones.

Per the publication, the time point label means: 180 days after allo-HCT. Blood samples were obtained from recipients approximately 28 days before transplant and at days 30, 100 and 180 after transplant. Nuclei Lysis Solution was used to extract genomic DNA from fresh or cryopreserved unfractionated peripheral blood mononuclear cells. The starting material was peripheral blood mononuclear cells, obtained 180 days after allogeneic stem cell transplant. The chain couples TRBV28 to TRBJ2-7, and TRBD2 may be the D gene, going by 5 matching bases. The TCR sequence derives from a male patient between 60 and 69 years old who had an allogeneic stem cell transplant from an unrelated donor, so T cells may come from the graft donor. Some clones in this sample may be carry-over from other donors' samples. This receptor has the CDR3 CASSSGLPYGPSYSYEQYF. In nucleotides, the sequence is TGTGCCAGCAGTTCCGGACTGCCCTACGGCCCCTCCTACTCCTACGAGCAGTACTTC. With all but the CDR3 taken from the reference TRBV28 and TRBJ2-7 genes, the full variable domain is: DVKVTQSSRYLVKRTGEKVFLECVQDMDHENMFWYRQDPGLGLRLIYFSYDVKMKEKGDIPEGYSVSREKKERFSLILESASTNQTSMYLCASSSGLPYGPSYSYEQYFGPGTRLTVT.